This T cell receptor beta chain stems from a study of technical replicates of blood from several donors. Repertoires were generated with immunoSEQ multiplex PCR, while TCRdb's copy carries only in-frame clones and drops some. The data contain tens of thousands of clones, around 94% of them singletons. V was pared by 0 bases and J by 5 bases, with 7 bases between. Germline-derived CDR1 and CDR2 are SNHLY and FYNNEI. The CDR3 sequence is 14 residues long. This rearrangement joins TRBV2 to TRBJ1-4; TRBD1 is a possible D gene (6 bases). The specimen was T cells isolated from PBMCs. The TCR comes from a human donor in good health. CDR3 residues: CASSEADRNEKLFF. For the CDR3, the DNA is TGTGCCAGCAGTGAAGCGGACAGAAATGAAAAACTGTTTTTT.